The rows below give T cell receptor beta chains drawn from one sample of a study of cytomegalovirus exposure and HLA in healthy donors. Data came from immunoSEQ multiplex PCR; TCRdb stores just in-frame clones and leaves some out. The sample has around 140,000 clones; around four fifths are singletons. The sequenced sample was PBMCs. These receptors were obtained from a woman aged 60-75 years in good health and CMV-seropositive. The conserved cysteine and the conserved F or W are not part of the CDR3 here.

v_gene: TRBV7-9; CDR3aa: ASSLALGRESTDTQY
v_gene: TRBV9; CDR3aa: ASSVVGEADIQY
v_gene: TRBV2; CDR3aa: ASTPHLSGMNTGELF
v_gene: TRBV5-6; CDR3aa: ASSLVGAGGSGQTQY
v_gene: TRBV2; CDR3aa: ASSERPGLGEQY
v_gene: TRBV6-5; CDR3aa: ASSYSSGLAGVEQY
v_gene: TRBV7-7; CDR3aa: ASSPAGLSYEQY
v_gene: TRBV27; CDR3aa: ASSLWGQGDYT
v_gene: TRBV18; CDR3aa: ASSPSAGGGETQY
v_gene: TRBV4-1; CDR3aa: ASSHTGGSAYEQY
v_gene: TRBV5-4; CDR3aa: ASSFLPSGRSTGELF
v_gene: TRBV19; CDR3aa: ASSGTGGRGNQPQH
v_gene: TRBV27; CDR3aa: ATQRVAGGLGELF
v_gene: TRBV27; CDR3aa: ASSAADRVYGYT
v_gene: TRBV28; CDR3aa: ASTPQSSGNTIY
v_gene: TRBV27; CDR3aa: ASSGDSSYNEQF
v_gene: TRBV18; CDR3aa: ASSPPLALYNEQF
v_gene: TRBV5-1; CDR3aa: ASSLALGHNTQY
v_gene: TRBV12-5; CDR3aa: ASGLGDTVGYT
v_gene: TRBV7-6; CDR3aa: ASRPDSGSYEQY
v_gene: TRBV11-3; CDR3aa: ATGTSGTDTQY
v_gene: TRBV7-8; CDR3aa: ASSRGVSSYNEQF
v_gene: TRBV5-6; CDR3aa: ASSWPGQTPEQY
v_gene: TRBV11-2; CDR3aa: ASSSSTSGRADTQY
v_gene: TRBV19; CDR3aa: ASSITGPGENEKLF
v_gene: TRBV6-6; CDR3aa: ATYDRGRGQY
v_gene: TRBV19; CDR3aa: ASSIAGRDYNEQF
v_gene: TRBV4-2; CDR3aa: ASSQESANYGYT
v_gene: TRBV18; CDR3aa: ASSRGRVNTGELF